This T cell receptor (beta chain) is from a study of identical twins (dated by TCRdb to the mid-2010s). Concerning the study at large: To test whether fetal clonotypes persist, the study used deep sequencing on TCR alpha and beta repertoires from monozygotic twins, unrelated adults of various ages, and cord blood. Replicate twin experiments were performed at different times using different library preparation protocols to rule out contamination. Overall results and qualifications from the work: Fewer insertions were carried by abundant cord blood beta clonotypes, a similar but weaker trend appeared in young adult naive repertoires, and no such trend appeared in memory repertoires. Zero-insertion analyses could be partly confounded by invariant T cells such as MAIT and iNKT, although diverse VJ usage argued against such confounding for most clonotypes. Out-of-frame TCR alpha sharing in monozygotic twins was systematically underestimated by recombination models, whereas sharing between unrelated individuals was in agreement with the recombination models. Compared with coincidental sharing between unrelated individuals, an excess of low generation-probability sequences was observed among out-of-frame TCR alpha sequences shared between twins. Because the same donors could not be followed over many years, the conclusions relied on cross-sectional statistical analysis. Excess twin sharing in beta out-of-frame sequences was weaker because fewer shared sequences lowered the signal-to-noise ratio.

About this clonotype: What this receptor recognizes is not known. No base quality values were provided; no much bigger clone lies one nucleotide off.

The library was built by means of 5' RACE. The instrument given in TCRdb is Illumina HiSeq 2000. Template switching introduced a universal primer binding site; the final cDNA contained a unique molecular identifier, enabling accurate counting of TCR cDNA molecules. First-strand cDNA for TCR alpha and beta chains was synthesized from specific primers in the conserved constant-segment region. Each cDNA library was double barcoded, with a SMART-Mk sample barcode plus Illumina barcodes, to control for contamination. Two successive PCR steps introduced TruSeq adapter sequences along with Illumina sample barcodes. TCR alpha and beta cDNA libraries were sequenced on the Illumina HiSeq platform with custom primers. As for the original processing: Raw reads were processed with MiGEC to extract unique molecular identifiers, and MiXCR was used to determine CDR3 positions. Recombination models were inferred per individual with the repgenHMM and IGoR tools using an EM algorithm. Shared clonotype analysis was performed with the tcR package in R, normalizing sharing by the product of cloneset sizes. To study raw recombination free of thymic and clonal selection effects, out-of-frame nonproductive sequences were analyzed. The public reads were run again by TCRdb, first through fastp at Q25 and then through MiXCR, and only productive beta chains were kept. Each record represents a unique CDR3 protein, reported with the most common genes and DNA among its rows. These V and J calls are TCRdb output, not the study's own analysis. The sample table holds 400,000 to 550,000 distinct CDR3 sequences, of which about 20% were seen once. The top ten constitute around 0.91% of the sample.

All donors were healthy Caucasians. Three pairs of female monozygotic twins, all aged about 18 to 30 years, were included in the twin cohort. Positive isolation kits from Invitrogen were used to isolate CD4+ and CD8+ T cell populations. V sheds 1 base and J sheds 2 bases, leaving 11 bases between their ends. Looking up the germline V gene yields CDR1 LGHNT and CDR2 FRNRAP. Spanning cysteine to phenylalanine, the CDR3 consists of 15 amino acids. Only CDR3 DNA remains: 45 bases, in frame from the first base. These data are also associated with another study on T cells expressing NK-cell markers. That second report states: Seven or eight donors provided sorted CD3+CD56+NKG2C+, CD3+CD56+NKG2C- and CD3+CD56-NKG2C+ T-cell subsets, whose TCR beta-chain repertoires were profiled. Among the eight sequenced donors, only one was HCMV-seronegative, while the other seven were HCMV-seropositive. To restrict sorting to alphabetaTCR-expressing T cells, an anti-gammadeltaTCR antibody was added in several experiments. In more than five donors, the dominant CD3+CD56+NKG2C+ clonotypes ranked among the top 10 CD8+ clonotypes, making up 1.0-7.0% of CD8+ T cells. Those dominant clonotypes were again the most abundant among CD3+CD56-NKG2C+ cells in four donors, at about 25-65%. Whether the expanded NKG2C-expressing T cell clones were specific for HCMV antigens remained unclear. Randomly selected healthy volunteers, three men and five women, were used as the eight sequenced donors. To determine HCMV serostatus, a commercial ELISA kit was used to detect HCMV-specific IgG in serum. MIGEC was used to demultiplex reads and group the reads by UMI, and MiTCR was used to assemble and quantify clonotypes. To exclude erroneous sequences, only TCR cDNA sequences supported by at least two reads were retained. The tcR package was used for downstream repertoire analysis, and clonotypes were matched across fractions by CDR3 nucleotide sequence plus V segment. VDJmatch was used to annotate antigen specificity against VDJdb, with one amino acid substitution in CDR3 allowed.

The chain is assembled from TRBV12-5 and TRBJ1-1, with TRBD1 perhaps the D gene, on 5 matching bases. Sequenced input: CD4+ T cells sorted from blood. This sequence originates from a young woman in good health. The DNA sequence is TGTGCTAGTGGTTTGGCCTTGGGGGATAACACTGAAGCTTTCTTT. Translated, this gives CASGLALGDNTEAFF.